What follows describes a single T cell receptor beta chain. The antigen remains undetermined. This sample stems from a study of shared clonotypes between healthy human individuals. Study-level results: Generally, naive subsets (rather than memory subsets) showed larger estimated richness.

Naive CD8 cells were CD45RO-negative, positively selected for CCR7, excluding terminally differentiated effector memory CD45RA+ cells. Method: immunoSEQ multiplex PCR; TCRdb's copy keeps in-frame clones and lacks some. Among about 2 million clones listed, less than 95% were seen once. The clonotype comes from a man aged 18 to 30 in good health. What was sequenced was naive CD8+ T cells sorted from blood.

CDR3 loop: CASSPYGDEQFF. CDR3 bases: TGTGCCAGCAGCCCCTACGGTGATGAGCAGTTCTTC. The chain links TRBV13 to TRBJ2-1; no clear D. CDR1 is PRHDT, CDR2 FYEKMQ, per germline (reference sequence). Trimming stripped 5 bases from V and 8 bases from J, with 10 bases between. The CDR3 has 12 residues.